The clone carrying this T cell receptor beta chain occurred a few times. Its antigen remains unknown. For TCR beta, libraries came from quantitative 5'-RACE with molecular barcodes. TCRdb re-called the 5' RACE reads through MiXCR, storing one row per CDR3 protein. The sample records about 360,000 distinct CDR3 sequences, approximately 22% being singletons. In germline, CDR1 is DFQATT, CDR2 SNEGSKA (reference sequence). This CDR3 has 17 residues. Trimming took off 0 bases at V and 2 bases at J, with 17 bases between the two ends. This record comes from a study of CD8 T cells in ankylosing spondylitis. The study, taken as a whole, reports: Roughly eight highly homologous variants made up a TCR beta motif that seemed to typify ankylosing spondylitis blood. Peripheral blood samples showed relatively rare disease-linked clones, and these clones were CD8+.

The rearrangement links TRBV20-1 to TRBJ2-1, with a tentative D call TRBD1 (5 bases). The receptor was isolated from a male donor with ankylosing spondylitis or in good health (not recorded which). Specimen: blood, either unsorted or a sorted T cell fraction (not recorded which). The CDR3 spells CSARDLFADNTYNEQFF. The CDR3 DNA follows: TGCAGTGCTAGAGATCTCTTCGCGGACAATACCTACAATGAGCAGTTCTTC.